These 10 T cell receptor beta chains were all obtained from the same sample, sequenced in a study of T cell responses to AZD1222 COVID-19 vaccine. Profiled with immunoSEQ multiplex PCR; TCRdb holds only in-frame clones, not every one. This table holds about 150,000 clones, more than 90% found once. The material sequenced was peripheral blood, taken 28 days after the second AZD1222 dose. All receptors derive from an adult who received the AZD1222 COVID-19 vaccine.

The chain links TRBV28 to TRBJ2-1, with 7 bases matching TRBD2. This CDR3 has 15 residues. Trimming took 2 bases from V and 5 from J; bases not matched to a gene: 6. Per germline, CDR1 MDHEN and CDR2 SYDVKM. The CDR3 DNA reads TGTGCCAGCAGTTTAGCGGGACTACAAAACAATGAGCAGTTCTTC. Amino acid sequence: CASSLAGLQNNEQFF.

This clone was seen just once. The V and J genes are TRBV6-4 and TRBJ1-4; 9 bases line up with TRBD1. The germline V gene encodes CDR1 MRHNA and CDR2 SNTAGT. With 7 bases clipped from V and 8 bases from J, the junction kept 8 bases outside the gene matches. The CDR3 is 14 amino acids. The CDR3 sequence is CASTQGQGREKLFF. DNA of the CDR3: TGTGCCAGCACTCAAGGACAGGGGAGGGAAAAACTGTTTTTT.

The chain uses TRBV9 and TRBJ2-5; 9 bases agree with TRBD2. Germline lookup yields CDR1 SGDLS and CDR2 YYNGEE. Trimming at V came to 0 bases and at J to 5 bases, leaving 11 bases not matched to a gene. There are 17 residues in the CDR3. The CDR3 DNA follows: TGTGCCAGCAGCGTAGCTGGTAGCGGGAGTAAAGGGGAGACCCAGTACTTC. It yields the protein CASSVAGSGSKGETQYF.

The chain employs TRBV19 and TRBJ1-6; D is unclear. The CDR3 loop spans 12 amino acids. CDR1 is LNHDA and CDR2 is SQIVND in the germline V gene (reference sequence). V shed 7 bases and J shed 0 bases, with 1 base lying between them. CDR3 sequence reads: CASTSYNSPLHF. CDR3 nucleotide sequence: TGTGCCAGTACCTCCTATAATTCACCCCTCCACTTT.

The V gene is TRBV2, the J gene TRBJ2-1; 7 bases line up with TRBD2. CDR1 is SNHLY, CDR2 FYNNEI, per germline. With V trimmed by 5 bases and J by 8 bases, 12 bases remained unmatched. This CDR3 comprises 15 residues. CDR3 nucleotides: TGTGCCAGCAGTTTTGGGGGAGGGCCCTCTGATGAGCAGTTCTTC. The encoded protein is CASSFGGGPSDEQFF. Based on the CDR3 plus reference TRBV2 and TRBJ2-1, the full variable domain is EPEVTQTPSHQVTQMGQEVILRCVPISNHLYFYWYRQILGQKVEFLVSFYNNEISEKSEIFDDQFSVERPDGSNFTLKIRSTKLEDSAMYFCASSFGGGPSDEQFFGPGTRLTVL.

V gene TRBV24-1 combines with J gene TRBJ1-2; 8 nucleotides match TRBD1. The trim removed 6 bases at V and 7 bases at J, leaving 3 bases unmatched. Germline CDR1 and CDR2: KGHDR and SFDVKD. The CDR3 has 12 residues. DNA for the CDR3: TGTGCCACCAGTTGGACAGGGTCTGGCTACACCTTC. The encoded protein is CATSWTGSGYTF.

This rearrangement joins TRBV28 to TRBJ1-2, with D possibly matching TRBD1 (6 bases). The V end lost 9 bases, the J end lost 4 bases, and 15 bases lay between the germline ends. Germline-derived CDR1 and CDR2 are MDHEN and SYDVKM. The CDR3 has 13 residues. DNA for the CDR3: TGTGCCAGTCATTCGGGGGGGGCCTATGGCTACACCTTC. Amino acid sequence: CASHSGGAYGYTF.

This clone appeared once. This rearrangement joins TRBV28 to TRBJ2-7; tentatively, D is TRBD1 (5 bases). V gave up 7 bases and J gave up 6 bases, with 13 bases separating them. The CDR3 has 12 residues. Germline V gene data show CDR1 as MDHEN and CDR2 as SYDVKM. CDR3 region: CASMSGWSEQYF. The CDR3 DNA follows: TGTGCCAGCATGTCAGGGTGGAGCGAGCAGTACTTC.

Here the CDR3 DNA reads TGTGCCAGTAGTATGAGTCCGGACAGGTGGAATCAGCCCCAGCATTTT. Its protein product is CASSMSPDRWNQPQHF. The chain has TRBV19 and TRBJ1-5, with 7 bases fitting TRBD1. The germline gives CDR1 LNHDA, CDR2 SQIVND (reference sequence). CDR3 length: 16 residues. With V trimmed by 3 bases and J by 4 bases, 9 bases remained unmatched.

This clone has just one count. This CDR3 is CASSTQTGGNTEAFF. CDR3 sequence (DNA): TGTGCCAGCAGCACTCAGACAGGGGGAAACACTGAAGCTTTCTTT. The chain has TRBV7-2 and TRBJ1-1; 9 bases fit TRBD1. Trimming removed 5 bases from V and 2 bases from J; junction bases left unmatched: 6. CDR1 is SGHTA and CDR2 is FQGNSA in the germline V gene. The CDR3 loop spans 15 amino acids.